The subject of this entry is one T cell receptor (beta chain). Clones were read by immunoSEQ multiplex PCR, and TCRdb kept only the in-frame ones, dropping some. The table includes tens of thousands of clones, roughly 91% detected once. The data stem from a study of brain T cells in children with intractable seizures. The germline CDR1 and CDR2 sequences are DFQATT and SNEGSKA (reference sequence). The CDR3 has 14 residues. Unmatched junction bases numbered 4, after V lost 3 bases and J lost 0 bases. This chain links TRBV20-1 with TRBJ2-7; 8 bases line up with TRBD2. Material: peripheral blood, obtained at surgery. The sequence came from a boy younger than two with tuberous sclerosis and intractable seizures. The CDR3 region is CSASRLANSYEQYF. The CDR3 nucleotides are TGCAGTGCTAGTAGACTAGCGAACTCCTACGAGCAGTACTTC.